This entry lists 6 T cell receptor beta chains sequenced from one sample in a study of T-cell memory formation after mild COVID-19. Using its own MiXCR run on the 5' RACE reads, TCRdb lists one record per CDR3 protein. The sample has about 150,000 distinct CDR3 sequences, around 15% seen once. Sequenced: PBMCs or a T cell subset sorted from them (not recorded which). The receptors shown here come from an adult woman who had mild COVID-19 (a few samples of this study predate the infection). Cell type and time point are not known.

This clonotype appeared a few times. The chain joins TRBV29-1 to TRBJ2-7; 8 bases fit TRBD2. Trimming removed 6 bases from V and 2 bases from J; junction bases left unmatched: 6. CDR1 and CDR2 (germline): SQVTM, ANQGSEA. The CDR3 totals 13 residues. The CDR3 here is CSVFGTRTYEQYF. CDR3 in DNA: TGCAGCGTCTTCGGGACTAGGACCTACGAGCAGTACTTC.

The genes are TRBV2 and TRBJ1-1; tentative D call: TRBD1 (5 bases). Germline CDR1 SNHLY, CDR2 FYNNEI. V lost 6 bases to trimming and J lost 1 base, with 15 bases between them. This CDR3 has 15 amino acids. CDR3 amino acids: CASSAGRAGNTEAFF. The DNA of the CDR3 is TGTGCCAGCAGCGCCGGCAGGGCCGGGAACACTGAAGCTTTCTTT.

This clonotype was counted between two and nine times. The rearrangement joins TRBV7-2 to TRBJ1-5, with D uncertain. Germline V gene data show CDR1 as SGHTA and CDR2 as FQGNSA. This CDR3 is built from 16 residues. The ends were cut back, 2 bases at V and 2 bases at J, with 13 bases in the middle. The CDR3: CASSLTGSGGNQPQHF. The CDR3 nucleotides read TGTGCCAGCAGCTTAACCGGGAGTGGTGGCAATCAGCCCCAGCATTTT. Filled out from reference TRBV7-2 and TRBJ1-5, the complete variable domain reads GAGVSQSPSNKVTEKGKDVELRCDPISGHTALYWYRQSLGQGLEFLIYFQGNSAPDKSGLPSDRFSAERTGGSVSTLTIQRTQQEDSAVYLCASSLTGSGGNQPQHFGDGTRLSIL.

This clonotype was detected many times. The chain uses TRBV12-3 or TRBV12-4 and TRBJ2-7; no definite D call. There are 11 residues in the CDR3. Trimming cost V 6 bases and J 0 bases, with 3 bases left between them. CDR3 loop: CASSVSYEQYF. DNA for the CDR3: TGTGCCAGCAGCGTCTCCTACGAGCAGTACTTC.

This clonotype was seen a few times. The CDR3 reads CASRGGYEQYF. The CDR3 DNA follows: TGCGCCAGCAGGGGGGGCTACGAGCAGTACTTC. The chain has TRBV10-2 and TRBJ2-7; TRBD2 is a possible D gene (6 bases). CDR3 size: 11 residues. Germline V gene data show CDR1 as WSHSY and CDR2 as SAAADI. V lost 6 bases and J lost 3, with 6 bases in between.

The genes are TRBV5-1 and TRBJ1-3, with D uncertain. CDR3 length: 12 residues. The V gene lost 4 bases and the J gene lost 4 bases, with 6 bases spanning the gap. Germline V gives CDR1 SGHRS, CDR2 YFSETQ. This chain's CDR3 is CASSPEGNTIYF. The CDR3 DNA is TGCGCCAGCAGCCCCGAAGGAAACACCATATATTTT.